This TCR beta chain originates from a study of human T cells and chemical hapten exposure. Losses at the gene ends were 1 base for V and 0 bases for J; bases not matched to a gene: 12. Germline loops: CDR1 KGHSH, CDR2 LQKENI. The CDR3 covers 19 residues. Noted time point: patch test 1, 2 weeks after DPC sensitization. Sample treatment: therapeutic diphenylcyclopropenone sensitization with weekly scalp DPC. TCRdb redid the calling of the RACE reads with MiXCR, one entry per CDR3 protein. This repertoire shows tens of thousands of distinct CDR3 sequences, approximately 11% found once; its top ten account for approximately 4.4%.

The V and J genes are TRBV18 and TRBJ1-3, with TRBD1 matching 7 bases. The specimen was whole blood, collected in connection with sensitization to the hapten diphenylcyclopropenone (DPC). The receptor's source is a woman in her fifties or sixties with alopecia areata. Some clones in this sample may be carry-over from other donors' samples. The CDR3 DNA is TGTGCCAGCTCACCACGAACAGGGGCCGGAGTACACTCTGGAAACACCATATATTTT. The encoded protein is CASSPRTGAGVHSGNTIYF.